One sample yielded the 20 T cell receptor beta chains listed below, sequenced in a study of shared clonotypes between healthy human individuals. Profiled with immunoSEQ multiplex PCR; TCRdb holds only in-frame clones, not every one. The sample contains approximately 1.1 million clones, approximately 78% of which appear only once. The material sequenced was memory CD4+ T cells from PBMCs. Subset defined: CD45RA-negative fraction. The receptor source for this set is a man between 18 and 35 years old in good health. Some clones in this sample may be carry-over from other donors' samples.

A few counts support this clone. CDR3: CAARRASGRHIQETQYF. The CDR3, as DNA: TGTGCCGCCCGGAGGGCTAGCGGGAGGCACATCCAAGAGACCCAGTACTTC. The gene calls are TRBV30 and TRBJ2-5, with 11 bases lining up with TRBD2. This CDR3 has 17 amino acids. Germline CDR1 is GTSNPN and CDR2 is SVGIG (reference sequence). The trim removed 8 bases at V and 1 base at J, leaving 15 bases unmatched. Drawing the rest from reference TRBV30 and TRBJ2-5, the complete variable domain is SQTIHQWPATLVQPVGSPLSLECTVEGTSNPNLYWYRQAAGRGLQLLFYSVGIGQISSEVPQNLSASRPQDRQFILSSKKLLLSDSGFYLCAARRASGRHIQETQYFGPGTRLLVL.

The V and J genes are TRBV4-3 and TRBJ2-1; D is undetermined. The CDR3 consists of 13 residues. V was pared by 4 bases and J by 3 bases, with 7 bases between. CDR1 and CDR2 (germline): LGHNA, YSLEER. The CDR3 nucleotides are TGCGCCAGCAGCCGGGCAGGCTACAATGAGCAGTTCTTC. It yields the protein CASSRAGYNEQFF.

This clone was observed a few times. The chain employs TRBV19 and TRBJ1-3, with D perhaps TRBD1 (5 bases). The CDR3 is 17 residues long. Trimming shortened V by 5 bases and J by 0 bases, and 17 bases separated the two germline ends. Germline V gives CDR1 LNHDA, CDR2 SQIVND (reference sequence). The CDR3 protein is CASSVRGRPNSGNTIYF. CDR3 DNA: TGTGCCAGTAGTGTAAGGGGACGACCGAACTCTGGAAACACCATATATTTT.

This chain uses TRBV6-1 with TRBJ2-4; D is undetermined. V was pared by 0 bases and J by 8 bases, with 14 bases between. The germline V gene encodes CDR1 MNHNS and CDR2 SASEGT. This CDR3 has 15 amino acids. CDR3 DNA: TGTGCCAGCAGTGAAGCGGCTGGCAGGTGGGACATTCAGTACTTC. It is translated as CASSEAAGRWDIQYF.

This clone has just a few counts. This rearrangement joins TRBV6-1 to TRBJ1-2, with 7 bases aligning to TRBD1. The germline V gene has CDR1 MNHNS and CDR2 SASEGT. The V and J ends lost 6 bases and 5 bases, in that order; junction bases with no gene match: 9. CDR3 size: 14 residues. CDR3 bases: TGTGCCAGCAGCCCCTGGGGACAGCTTTATGGCTACACCTTC. It translates to CASSPWGQLYGYTF.

The V call is TRBV7-2, the J call TRBJ2-1, with a weak D call TRBD2 (6 bases). Trimming left V 5 bases short and J 3 bases short, with 17 bases between. The germline V gene encodes CDR1 SGHTA and CDR2 FQGNSA. The CDR3 length is 16 residues. DNA for the CDR3: TGTGCCAGCAGCCCGGAGGGGCTAGCGTTCTACAATGAGCAGTTCTTC. It is translated as CASSPEGLAFYNEQFF. The whole variable domain, remainder taken from reference TRBV7-2 and TRBJ2-1, is GAGVSQSPSNKVTEKGKDVELRCDPISGHTALYWYRQSLGQGLEFLIYFQGNSAPDKSGLPSDRFSAERTGGSVSTLTIQRTQQEDSAVYLCASSPEGLAFYNEQFFGPGTRLTVL.

This clone was recorded a few times. Sequence at one end of the junction differs from germline and may be a read error. The rearrangement links TRBV10-3 to TRBJ2-7, with D possibly matching TRBD2 (5 bases). This CDR3 has 12 amino acids. Germline V gene lookup returns CDR1 ENHRY and CDR2 SYGVKD. The CDR3 region has the DNA TGTGCCATCAGTGAGTCCGGGCCCCCGGAGGACTTC. This encodes CAISESGPPEDF.

J is TRBJ1-2 and V is TRBV28; TRBD1 agrees at 8 bases. The germline gives CDR1 MDHEN, CDR2 SYDVKM. V trimming: 6 bases; J trimming: 11 bases; junction bases outside the gene matches: 11. The CDR3 runs to 13 residues. The CDR3 loop is CASRPTGGGMYTF. CDR3 DNA: TGTGCCAGCAGACCCACAGGGGGAGGGATGTACACCTTC.

This rearrangement joins TRBV5-1 to TRBJ2-5, with D perhaps matching TRBD2 (5 bases). The CDR3 loop spans 14 amino acids. Trimming cost V 4 bases and J 0 bases, with 10 bases left between them. Germline V gives CDR1 SGHRS, CDR2 YFSETQ. For the CDR3, the DNA is TGCGCCAGCAGCCCGTCGGGAAACCAAGAGACCCAGTACTTC. Translation: CASSPSGNQETQYF.

V usage is TRBV5-4 and J usage is TRBJ1-4; no definite D call. The CDR3 is made up of 12 amino acids. V was pared by 3 bases and J by 4 bases, with 4 bases between. Germline loops: CDR1 SGHNT, CDR2 YYREEE (reference sequence). The CDR3 nucleotides are TGTGCCAGCAGCTCCCGTAATGAAAAACTGTTTTTT. It specifies CASSSRNEKLFF.

The rearrangement uses TRBV5-8 and TRBJ2-7; D is unresolved. Germline CDR1 is SGHTS and CDR2 is YDEGEE. The CDR3 contains 15 residues. V lost 0 bases to trimming and J lost 4 bases, with 14 bases between them. The CDR3 protein is CASSLEGTVRYEQYF. CDR3 bases: TGTGCCAGCAGCTTGGAAGGAACGGTTAGGTACGAGCAGTACTTC.

Remarks on this clone: The junction departs from the called germline gene at one end, perhaps through a read error. CDR3 in amino acids: CASRISGRASWDRGAVF. The DNA for the CDR3 is TGTGCCAGCAGGATCAGCGGGAGGGCCTCGTGGGACCGGGGAGCTGTTTTT. The chain is built from TRBV7-2 and TRBJ2-2; 10 bases agree with TRBD2. CDR3 length: 17 amino acids. Germline loops: CDR1 SGHTA, CDR2 FQGNSA.

The V call is TRBV5-5, the J call TRBJ2-7; D could derive from TRBD1 or TRBD2 (5 bases each). The CDR3 runs to 18 residues. Deletions cut 2 bases from V and 5 bases from J, with 26 bases between. Germline V gives CDR1 SGHKS, CDR2 YYEKEE (reference sequence). In DNA, the CDR3 is TGTGCCAGCAGCTTAGGGCCGCTTAGGAGAGGGGCAGCGGACGAGCAGTACTTC. Its translation is CASSLGPLRRGAADEQYF.

This chain joins TRBV14 and TRBJ1-2, with a weak D call TRBD1 (5 bases). The CDR3 runs to 14 residues. Trimming cost V 3 bases and J 5 bases, with 13 bases left between them. CDR1 and CDR2 (germline): SGHDN, FVKESK. The CDR3 is CASSHSGTEYGYTF. The DNA of the CDR3 is TGTGCCAGCAGCCATTCCGGGACTGAATATGGCTACACCTTC.

Here the CDR3 reads CASSLRTFGSGANVLTF. CDR3 coding DNA: TGTGCCAGCAGCTTAAGGACCTTTGGCTCTGGGGCCAACGTCCTGACTTTC. V gene TRBV7-2 combines with J gene TRBJ2-6, with D unresolved. This CDR3 region has 17 residues. V was clipped by 2 bases and J by 0 bases, with 11 bases between them. CDR1 and CDR2 (germline): SGHTA, FQGNSA.

This clone was seen repeatedly, ten times or more. The CDR3 sequence is CASSLPGQGYTEAFF. Written as DNA, the CDR3 is TGTGCCAGCAGCTTACCGGGACAGGGCTACACTGAAGCTTTCTTT. This sequence joins TRBV28 and TRBJ1-1; 9 bases agree with TRBD1. Unmatched junction bases numbered 8, after V lost 6 bases and J lost 3 bases. The CDR3 runs to 15 residues. CDR1 and CDR2 (germline): MDHEN, SYDVKM.

This chain connects TRBV19 to TRBJ1-5; D possibly corresponds to TRBD1 (5 bases). CDR3 length equals 14 residues. V lost 3 bases and J 7 bases, leaving 13 bases between the germline ends. Germline V gives CDR1 LNHDA, CDR2 SQIVND (reference sequence). The CDR3: CASSISAGSQPQHF. The CDR3 DNA is TGTGCCAGTAGTATCTCGGCAGGGTCCCAGCCCCAGCATTTT.

The V and J genes are TRBV28 and TRBJ1-6; TRBD1 might be the D (5 bases). There are 13 residues in the CDR3. Germline loops: CDR1 MDHEN, CDR2 SYDVKM. V dropped 3 bases and J dropped 10 bases, with 10 bases sitting between them. CDR3 DNA: TGTGCCAGCAGTTTTGGAGGGGACTCACCCCTCCACTTT. It yields the protein CASSFGGDSPLHF.

This clone turned up a few times. The chain links TRBV2 to TRBJ2-7; 7 positions match TRBD1. The CDR3 is made up of 12 amino acids. CDR1 SNHLY and CDR2 FYNNEI come from the germline V gene. V trimming: 6 bases; J trimming: 2 bases; junction bases outside the gene matches: 1. CDR3 loop: CASRGQTYEQYF. The CDR3 DNA follows: TGTGCCAGCAGGGGACAGACCTACGAGCAGTACTTC.

The chain joins TRBV7-2 to TRBJ2-7; the match to TRBD2 covers 10 bases. This CDR3 is 17 amino acids long. The V segment lost 5 bases and the J segment 5 bases; nucleotides outside the gene matches: 15. CDR1 is SGHTA and CDR2 is FQGNSA in the germline V gene. The CDR3 bases are TGTGCCAGCAGCCCTCACGATCGGCTAGCGGGAGACCACGAGCAGTACTTC. This codes for CASSPHDRLAGDHEQYF. The entire variable domain, with the rest obtained from reference TRBV7-2 and TRBJ2-7, is as follows: GAGVSQSPSNKVTEKGKDVELRCDPISGHTALYWYRQSLGQGLEFLIYFQGNSAPDKSGLPSDRFSAERTGGSVSTLTIQRTQQEDSAVYLCASSPHDRLAGDHEQYFGPGTRLTVT.